The 20 T cell receptor beta chains reported below all come from one sample, sequenced in a study of blood T cell repertoires in COVID-19. The data were produced by immunoSEQ multiplex PCR, yet TCRdb's version contains in-frame clones alone and is incomplete. Of 15,000 to 20,000 clones in the sample, roughly 87% were seen once. What was sequenced was peripheral blood. The receptors come from a woman between 65 and 79 years old with active COVID-19.

The rearrangement joins TRBV10-3 to TRBJ1-1; TRBD1 matches 8 bases. J was trimmed by 4 bases and V by 6 bases; bases with no gene match: 4. Germline lookup yields CDR1 ENHRY and CDR2 SYGVKD. The CDR3 is made up of 13 amino acids. Here the CDR3 DNA reads TGTGCCATCAGGGGGACAGGAGGCACTGAAGCTTTCTTT. Its translation: CAIRGTGGTEAFF.

This clone appeared a single time. V is TRBV27 and J is TRBJ1-5; D is undetermined. Trimming cost V 4 bases and J 0 bases, with 4 bases left between them. Germline V gene lookup returns CDR1 MNHEY and CDR2 SMNVEV (reference sequence). The CDR3 loop spans 13 amino acids. In DNA, the CDR3 is TGTGCCAGCAGTTCGTATAGCAATCAGCCCCAGCATTTT. Protein sequence: CASSSYSNQPQHF.

This clone is a singleton in its sample. This sequence joins TRBV2 and TRBJ2-3; TRBD1 matches at 7 bases. CDR1 is SNHLY and CDR2 is FYNNEI in the germline V gene. Germline trimming cut 8 bases from V and 0 bases from J; bases unmatched to any gene: 5. The CDR3 is 14 residues long. The CDR3 is CASVLDRSTDTQYF. The DNA of the CDR3 is TGTGCCAGCGTATTGGACAGGAGCACAGATACGCAGTATTTT. Supplemented by reference TRBV2 and TRBJ2-3, the full variable domain reads EPEVTQTPSHQVTQMGQEVILRCVPISNHLYFYWYRQILGQKVEFLVSFYNNEISEKSEIFDDQFSVERPDGSNFTLKIRSTKLEDSAMYFCASVLDRSTDTQYFGPGTRLTVL.

As regards this clone: The same CDR3 can be traced to other DNA sequences in this sample. J is TRBJ1-5 and V is TRBV28; no clear D. The CDR3 has 16 residues. Germline CDR1 MDHEN, CDR2 SYDVKM. The V end was cut by 3 bases, the J end by 0 bases, with 12 bases between. The CDR3 protein is CASSFGGSYSNQPQHF. CDR3 coding DNA: TGTGCCAGCAGTTTTGGAGGAAGTTATAGCAATCAGCCCCAGCATTTT. Supplemented by reference TRBV28 and TRBJ1-5, the full variable domain reads DVKVTQSSRYLVKRTGEKVFLECVQDMDHENMFWYRQDPGLGLRLIYFSYDVKMKEKGDIPEGYSVSREKKERFSLILESASTNQTSMYLCASSFGGSYSNQPQHFGDGTRLSIL.

The chain employs TRBV2 and TRBJ1-2; TRBD1 might be the D (6 bases). Germline V gene lookup returns CDR1 SNHLY and CDR2 FYNNEI. This CDR3 is built from 14 residues. Trimming removed 8 bases at V and 1 base at J, with 14 bases between. The chain's CDR3 is CASSRGIVNYGYTF. CDR3 in DNA: TGTGCCAGCTCAAGGGGGATAGTTAACTATGGCTACACCTTC.

V gene TRBV19 combines with J gene TRBJ2-6, with TRBD1 as a possible D gene (6 bases). CDR3 length equals 15 residues. The germline gives CDR1 LNHDA, CDR2 SQIVND (reference sequence). Trimming cost V 4 bases and J 3 bases, with 10 bases left between them. The chain's CDR3 is CASSSWGRGANVLTF. The DNA for the CDR3 is TGTGCCAGTAGTAGTTGGGGGCGTGGGGCCAACGTCCTGACTTTC.

This clone was seen only a few times. The chain is built from TRBV12-3 or TRBV12-4 and TRBJ2-1; D perhaps matches TRBD1 (5 bases). Deletions cut 8 bases from V and 4 bases from J, with 9 bases between. This CDR3 comprises 12 residues. CDR3 in amino acids: CASQPGYNEQFF. The CDR3, as DNA: TGTGCCAGCCAGCCAGGGTACAATGAGCAGTTCTTC.

The V and J genes are TRBV3-1 (or the pseudogene TRBV3-2) and TRBJ2-5; D gene unclear. Germline V gives CDR1 LGHDT, CDR2 YNNKEL (reference sequence). This CDR3 has 15 residues. Deletions cut 5 bases from V and 1 base from J, with 14 bases between. This chain's CDR3 is CASSTSSWAQETQYF. CDR3 sequence (DNA): TGTGCCAGCAGCACGAGCTCTTGGGCCCAAGAGACCCAGTACTTC.

There are a few counts of this clone. The chain carries TRBV27 and TRBJ2-7; tentatively, D is TRBD2 (6 bases). CDR1 and CDR2 from the germline V gene are MNHEY and SMNVEV (reference sequence). This CDR3 region has 15 residues. Deletions cut 5 bases from V and 1 base from J, with 15 bases between. The CDR3 here is CASSKRAGDSYEQYF. The CDR3 DNA is TGTGCCAGCAGTAAGCGGGCGGGTGATTCCTACGAGCAGTACTTC.

The chain has TRBV11-3 and TRBJ2-2, with 7 bases matching TRBD2. This CDR3 has 15 amino acids. The V and J ends lost 3 bases and 4 bases, in that order; junction bases with no gene match: 5. Germline V gene lookup returns CDR1 SGHNT and CDR2 YENEEA. This chain's CDR3 is CASSLRVAGTGELFF. CDR3 nucleotides: TGTGCCAGCAGCTTGAGAGTAGCGGGCACCGGGGAGCTGTTTTTT.

V usage is TRBV11-2 and J usage is TRBJ2-1, with D maybe TRBD1 (5 bases). The CDR3 spans 15 residues. V dropped 0 bases and J dropped 5 bases, with 11 bases sitting between them. In germline, CDR1 is SGHAT, CDR2 FQNNGV. CDR3 amino acids: CASSLDFQGHNEQFF. The CDR3 region has the DNA TGTGCCAGCAGCTTAGATTTTCAGGGCCACAATGAGCAGTTCTTC.

This clone was picked up a small number of times. The chain carries TRBV6-6 and TRBJ2-1, with 7 bases fitting TRBD2. V was pared by 5 bases and J by 4 bases, with 14 bases of the junction left unmatched. Germline V lookup: CDR1 MNHNY, CDR2 SVGAGI (reference sequence). The length of the CDR3 is 17 residues. DNA of the CDR3: TGTGCCAGCAGTCCCAGGGTCTCTCCTAGCGGATACAATGAGCAGTTCTTC. Protein: CASSPRVSPSGYNEQFF.

The chain uses TRBV7-3 and TRBJ2-1; D is ambiguous. The V gene lost 0 bases and the J gene lost 6 bases, with 9 bases spanning the gap. The CDR3 is 14 residues long. Germline-derived CDR1 and CDR2 are SGHTA and FQGTGA. CDR3 sequence reads: CASSLTPSSNEQFF. The CDR3, as DNA: TGTGCCAGCAGCTTAACGCCCTCCAGCAATGAGCAGTTCTTC.

The sample holds one count of this clone. This chain joins TRBV3-1 (or the pseudogene TRBV3-2) and TRBJ1-5, with D tentatively TRBD1 (6 bases). CDR1 is LGHDT, CDR2 YNNKEL, per germline (reference sequence). The V gene lost 4 bases and the J gene lost 2 bases, with 12 bases spanning the gap. CDR3 length: 15 residues. In nucleotides, the CDR3 is TGTGCCAGCAGCCTACAGGGAAACGGCAATCAGCCCCAGCATTTT. This sequence encodes CASSLQGNGNQPQHF.

V usage is TRBV6-6 and J usage is TRBJ2-2, with 11 bases aligning to TRBD2. The V gene's germline CDR1 is MNHNY and CDR2 SVGAGI (reference sequence). The CDR3 spans 20 residues. The V and J ends lost 5 bases and 6 bases, in that order; junction bases with no gene match: 20. The CDR3 nucleotides read TGTGCCAGCAGTCCATCGCGATTTATTACTAGCGGGAGTATCCCCGGGGAGCTGTTTTTT. Amino acid sequence: CASSPSRFITSGSIPGELFF.

The rearrangement uses TRBV7-2 and TRBJ2-5; D uncertain. The assigned J gene may be wrong: the sequence end matches TRBJ2-7 better. The CDR3 totals 12 residues. Per the germline V gene, CDR1 is SGHTA and CDR2 is FQGNSA. CDR3 loop: CASSPGTYEQYF. Written as DNA, the CDR3 is TGTGCCAGCAGCCCAGGAACATACGAGCAGTACTTC.

This sequence joins TRBV10-1 and TRBJ2-7; TRBD1 might be the D (6 bases). The CDR3 loop spans 14 amino acids. V gave up 6 bases and J gave up 6 bases, with 18 bases separating them. Germline V CDR1 and CDR2: WNHNN, SYGVQD (reference sequence). CDR3 DNA: TGCGCCAGCAGCGGAACCAGGGGCCGCTTCGAGCAGTACTTC. This translates into CASSGTRGRFEQYF.

This chain uses TRBV28 with TRBJ2-7, with a possible D match to TRBD1 (6 bases). CDR1 is MDHEN, CDR2 SYDVKM, per germline. The CDR3 extends over 15 amino acids. The ends were cut back, 6 bases at V and 0 bases at J, with 15 bases in the middle. CDR3 amino acids: CASRKTGQASYEQYF. DNA of the CDR3: TGTGCCAGCAGAAAAACAGGGCAGGCCTCCTACGAGCAGTACTTC.

This clone was seen only a few times. The V gene is TRBV7-6, the J gene TRBJ1-3; 9 bases are a match to TRBD1. This CDR3 has 14 residues. Germline V gives CDR1 SGHVS, CDR2 FNYEAQ. V was pared by 5 bases and J by 9 bases, with 8 bases of the junction left unmatched. CDR3 protein: CASSLDRGVSTIYF. CDR3 coding DNA: TGTGCCAGCAGCCTCGACAGGGGGGTTAGCACCATATATTTT.

This chain connects TRBV2 to TRBJ2-1, with D perhaps TRBD2 (8 bases). CDR1 and CDR2 from the germline V gene are SNHLY and FYNNEI. Trimming pared 2 bases from V and 5 bases from J, leaving 16 bases between. The CDR3 runs to 16 residues. CDR3 nucleotides: TGTGCCAGCAGTGAATGGGGACTAGGGGGCAACAATGAGCAGTTCTTC. This sequence encodes CASSEWGLGGNNEQFF.